Given below is one T cell receptor beta chain in context. These data are taken from a study of blood T cell repertoires in COVID-19. The data were produced by immunoSEQ multiplex PCR, yet TCRdb's version contains in-frame clones alone and is incomplete. The sample has about 350,000 clones, 87% seen once; the top ten hold around 9.9%. Trimming pared 7 bases from V and 4 bases from J, leaving 7 bases between. Germline CDR1 and CDR2: DFQATT and SNEGSKA (reference sequence). CDR3 length: 11 amino acids. The specimen sequenced was peripheral blood. The sequence derives from a man aged 25 to 40 with COVID-19, enrolled during active disease. The V gene is TRBV20-1, the J gene TRBJ1-4; the D is unclear. The CDR3: CSVSFNEKLFF. CDR3 nucleotides: TGCAGTGTTTCGTTTAATGAAAAACTGTTTTTT.